This entry features one T cell receptor beta chain sequence. Its antigen is unidentified. Sequenced by immunoSEQ multiplex PCR; TCRdb stores in-frame clones only, minus some. The sample lists tens of thousands of clones, 65% to 80% occurring once. V shed 4 bases, J shed 4 bases, and the junction held 10 bases outside the gene matches. The CDR3 is 16 residues long. In germline, CDR1 is LGHNA, CDR2 YNFKEQ. These data belong to a study of T cell responses to AZD1222 COVID-19 vaccine. Broader study findings: Just 6 or 7 people given AZD1222 tested seropositive at baseline. White British ancestry dominated among donors, who included more females, and clonal diversity was possibly underestimated. Unmutated regions of variants are reportedly targeted by nearly half of spike-specific TCRs. The study found Spike-specific TCR breadth and depth rose after two AZD1222 doses.

The chain combines TRBV4-2 with TRBJ2-3, with 8 bases lining up with TRBD1. The TCR sequence derives from an adult in good health. The sequenced sample was peripheral blood, obtained on day 0 of AZD1222 vaccination. For the CDR3, the DNA is TGTGCCAGCAGCCCACCCGGAGACAGGGGCGCAGATACGCAGTATTTT. This translates into CASSPPGDRGADTQYF.